This TCR beta chain came from a study of radiotherapy plus CTLA-4 blockade in lung cancer. General study findings and limits: How blood T cell clones changed early, along with interferon-beta, reportedly forecast response best.

The CDR3 sequence is 14 residues long. CDR1 and CDR2 from the germline V gene are SGHRS and YFSETQ. Unmatched junction bases numbered 4, after V lost 0 bases and J lost 7 bases. This clone occurred a few times. Its antigen remains unknown. TCRdb keeps only in-frame clones here, not all; method: immunoSEQ multiplex PCR. The table lists 35,000 to 50,000 clones, 55% to 80% of them singletons. Patients with chemo-refractory metastatic non-small-cell lung cancer received focal radiation plus CTLA-4 blockade with ipilimumab. This receptor was identified in a human donor with non-small cell lung cancer who had a complete response to radiotherapy plus ipilimumab. The specimen comprised peripheral blood, sampled from a patient treated with radiotherapy plus ipilimumab. The gene calls are TRBV5-1 and TRBJ2-7, with 10 nucleotides matching TRBD1. The CDR3 loop is CASSLGQGAKEQYF. CDR3 nucleotides: TGCGCCAGCAGCTTGGGACAGGGGGCGAAGGAGCAGTACTTC.